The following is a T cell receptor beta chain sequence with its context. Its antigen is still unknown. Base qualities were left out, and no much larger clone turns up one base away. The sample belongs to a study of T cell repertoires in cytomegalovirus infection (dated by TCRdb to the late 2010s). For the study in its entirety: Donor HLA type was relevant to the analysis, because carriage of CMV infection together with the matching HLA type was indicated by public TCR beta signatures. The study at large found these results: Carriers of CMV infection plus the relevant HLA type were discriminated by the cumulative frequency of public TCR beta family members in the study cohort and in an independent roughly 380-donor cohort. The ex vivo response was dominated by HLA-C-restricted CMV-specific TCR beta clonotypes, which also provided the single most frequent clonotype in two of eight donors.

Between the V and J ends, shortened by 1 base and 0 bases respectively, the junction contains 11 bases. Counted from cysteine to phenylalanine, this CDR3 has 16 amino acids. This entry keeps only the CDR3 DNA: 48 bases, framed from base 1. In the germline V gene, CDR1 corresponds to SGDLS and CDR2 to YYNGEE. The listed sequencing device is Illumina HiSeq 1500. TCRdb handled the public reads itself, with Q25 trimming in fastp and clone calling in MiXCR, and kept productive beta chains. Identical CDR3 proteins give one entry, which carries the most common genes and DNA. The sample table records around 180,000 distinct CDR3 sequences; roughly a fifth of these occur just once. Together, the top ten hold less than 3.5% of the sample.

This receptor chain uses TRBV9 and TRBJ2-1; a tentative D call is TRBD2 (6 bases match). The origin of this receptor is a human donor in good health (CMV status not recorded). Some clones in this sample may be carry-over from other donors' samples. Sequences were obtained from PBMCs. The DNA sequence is TGTGCCAGCAGCGTAACTGTCGGGAGCTCCTACAATGAGCAGTTCTTC. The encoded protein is CASSVTVGSSYNEQFF.